This T cell receptor beta chain was recovered during a study of graft-versus-host responses after intestinal transplantation. Assay used: immunoSEQ multiplex PCR; TCRdb lists only in-frame clones, some missing. The sample consists of roughly 120,000 clones, 90% of them appearing once. Details on this clone: What it binds is not known.

Study-wide points: When patients had graft-donor T cell macrochimerism, their allografts held high graft-versus-host to host-versus-graft clonal ratios. Among circulating GvH clones, peak levels were associated with early post-transplant declines in HvG clones.

This specimen consisted of unstimulated CD4+ T cells sorted from spleen or lymph node cells, obtained before intestinal transplant. The TCR was taken from a human donor who received an intestinal transplant.

As DNA, the CDR3 is TGTGCCAGCAGCTTAGGCTGGGGGCAGTCTGGGGCCAACGTCCTGACTTTC. Residues: CASSLGWGQSGANVLTF. V usage is TRBV13 and J usage is TRBJ2-6; D is possibly TRBD1 (6 bases). Trimming cost V 0 bases and J 1 base, with 10 bases left between them. Germline CDR1 PRHDT, CDR2 FYEKMQ (reference sequence). The CDR3 runs to 17 residues.